This T cell receptor beta chain was identified in a study of T-cell reconstitution after alpha-beta-depleted transplantation in children. Broader study findings: Where alpha-beta T cells came from about two months after transplant was reportedly several hundred expanded graft clones. Most T-cell counts and diversity one year after the transplant came from T cells that were newly produced.

Details on this clonotype: The antigen remains undetermined.

Unique molecular identifiers were built into the TCRbeta library. TCRdb re-derived calls from the PCR reads in MiXCR, one entry per CDR3 protein. Seen here are approximately 630,000 distinct CDR3 sequences, approximately 14% observed once, and the top ten hold 0.79%. V lost 4 bases and J lost 10, with 8 bases in between. This CDR3 has 10 residues. CDR1 SQVTM and CDR2 ANQGSEA come from the germline V gene. This chain links TRBV29-1 with TRBJ2-1; unclear D gene. This sequence was found in a girl aged 2-10 years with congenital amegakaryocytic thrombocytopenia, due to receive a stem cell transplant. The sample here was PBMCs, taken before TCRalphabeta/CD19-depleted stem cell transplant. The CDR3 bases are TGCAGCGTTGCGGTAGTCGAGCAGTTCTTC. Protein product: CSVAVVEQFF.